Following are 7 T cell receptor beta chains from one sample sequenced in a study of T-cell memory formation after mild COVID-19. Each CDR3 protein is one row after TCRdb ran MiXCR on the 5' RACE reads. The table records some 280,000 distinct CDR3 sequences, around 15% of them present only once. The sequenced material came from PBMCs or a T cell subset sorted from them (not recorded which). These receptors were taken from a man aged 18 to 30 who had mild COVID-19 (a few samples of this study predate the infection). Cell type and time point are not known.

This clonotype was counted between two and nine times. V usage is TRBV12-3 or TRBV12-4 and J usage is TRBJ2-5; TRBD1 or TRBD2 may be the D gene (5 bases each). The CDR3 contains 12 residues. V lost 5 bases and J lost 9, with 13 bases in between. The CDR3 DNA reads as TGTGCCAGCAGTGCCCCCATGGGGGCCCAGTACTTC. It yields the protein CASSAPMGAQYF.

This clonotype was detected only a few times. The chain links TRBV7-9 to TRBJ1-4; TRBD1 matches 10 bases. CDR1 is SEHNR, CDR2 FQNEAQ, per germline (reference sequence). The CDR3 contains 15 residues. V gave up 4 bases and J gave up 8 bases; unmatched junction bases: 7. The CDR3 bases are TGTGCCAGCAGCTCGCCGGGACAGGGGATCGAAAAACTGTTTTTT. Protein sequence: CASSSPGQGIEKLFF.

Comments on this clonotype: Germline and junction disagree at one end, which may indicate a read error. This chain joins TRBV20-1 and TRBJ2-3; D unclear. CDR1 is DFQATT, CDR2 SNEGSKA, per germline (reference sequence). This CDR3 is built from 13 residues. Here the CDR3 reads CRAMGSPTDTQYF. The CDR3 DNA is TGCAGAGCTATGGGCAGTCCCACAGATACGCAGTATTTT.

The chain recombines TRBV3-1 with TRBJ2-7; a weak D match, TRBD1 (6 bases). V lost 2 bases and J lost 7, with 12 bases in between. CDR1 and CDR2 from the germline V gene are LGHDT and YNNKEL (reference sequence). CDR3 length equals 13 residues. CDR3 DNA sequence: TGTGCCAGCAGCCAACAGGGGTTGGGGGAGCAGTACGTC. Its protein product is CASSQQGLGEQYV.

This clonotype was seen a few times. The chain's CDR3 is CASSPWAGENTEAFF. The CDR3 DNA reads as TGTGCCAGCAGCCCGTGGGCAGGGGAGAACACTGAAGCTTTCTTT. The J gene is TRBJ1-1, the V gene TRBV7-2; D possibly corresponds to TRBD1 (6 bases). Germline assignment: CDR1 SGHTA and CDR2 FQGNSA. This CDR3 comprises 15 residues. Trimming cost V 5 bases and J 1 base, with 14 bases left between them.

This chain connects TRBV29-1 to TRBJ1-1, with 7 positions matching TRBD1. Germline V gives CDR1 SQVTM, CDR2 ANQGSEA. Germline trimming cut 7 bases from V and 1 base from J; bases unmatched to any gene: 6. CDR3 length: 13 residues. The CDR3 sequence is CSATEGANTEAFF. CDR3 sequence (DNA): TGCAGCGCTACCGAGGGGGCGAACACTGAAGCTTTCTTT.

The rearrangement links TRBV10-3 to TRBJ2-5; 8 bases are shared with TRBD2. Germline CDR1 reads ENHRY; CDR2 reads SYGVKD. This CDR3 comprises 16 residues. V lost 5 bases to trimming and J lost 5 bases; unmatched junction nucleotides: 13. The CDR3 loop is CAISRDLGTSVETQYF. DNA for the CDR3: TGTGCCATCAGTCGGGACCTAGGGACTAGTGTTGAGACCCAGTACTTC.